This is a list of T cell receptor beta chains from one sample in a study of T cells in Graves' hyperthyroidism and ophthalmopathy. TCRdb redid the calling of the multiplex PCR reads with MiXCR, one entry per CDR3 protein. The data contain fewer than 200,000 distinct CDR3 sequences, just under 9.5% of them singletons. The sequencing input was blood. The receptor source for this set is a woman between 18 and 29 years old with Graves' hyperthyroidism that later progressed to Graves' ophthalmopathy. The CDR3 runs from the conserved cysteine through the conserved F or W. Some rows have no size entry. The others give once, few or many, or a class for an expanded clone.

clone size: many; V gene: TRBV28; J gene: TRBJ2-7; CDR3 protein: CASRARGSSYEQYF
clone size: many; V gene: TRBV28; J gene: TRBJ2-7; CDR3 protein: CASISGYEQYF
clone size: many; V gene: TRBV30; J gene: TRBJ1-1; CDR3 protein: CAWFEEGTEAFF
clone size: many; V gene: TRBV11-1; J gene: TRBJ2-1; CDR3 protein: CASSLEEFGRAYNEQFF
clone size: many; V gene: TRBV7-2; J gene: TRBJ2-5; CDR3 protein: CASSLLGGQETQYF
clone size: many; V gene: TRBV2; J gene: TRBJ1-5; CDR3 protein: CASSSPVGGARQPQHF
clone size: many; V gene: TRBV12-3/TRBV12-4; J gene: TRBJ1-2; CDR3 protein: CASSFRGADGYTF
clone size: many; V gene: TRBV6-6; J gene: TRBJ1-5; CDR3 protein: CASSYREGREPQHF
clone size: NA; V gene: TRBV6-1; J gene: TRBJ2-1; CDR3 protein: CASSLGTGIMYEQFF
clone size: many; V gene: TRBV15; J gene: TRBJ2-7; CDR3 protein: CATSRDHTYEQYF
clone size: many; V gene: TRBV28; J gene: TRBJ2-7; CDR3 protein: CASSLPRGRTTYEQYF
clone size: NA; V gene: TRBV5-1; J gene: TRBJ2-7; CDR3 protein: CASSSTFGSEQYF
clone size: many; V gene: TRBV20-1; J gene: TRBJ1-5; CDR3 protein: CSARDFGAAFGNQPQHF
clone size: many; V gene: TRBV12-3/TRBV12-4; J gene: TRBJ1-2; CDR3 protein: CASSSGRAYGYTF
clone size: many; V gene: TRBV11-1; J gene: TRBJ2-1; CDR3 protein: CASSLGAIGLVYNEQFF
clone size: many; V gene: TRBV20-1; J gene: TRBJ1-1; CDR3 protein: CSARPWSGGEAFF
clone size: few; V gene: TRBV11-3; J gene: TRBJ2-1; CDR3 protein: CASSPGTVNEQFF
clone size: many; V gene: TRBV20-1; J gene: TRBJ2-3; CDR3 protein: CSARPGTYTDTQYF
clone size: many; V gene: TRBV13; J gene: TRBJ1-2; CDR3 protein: CASSLLRMPYGYTF
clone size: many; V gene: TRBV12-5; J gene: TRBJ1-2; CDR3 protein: CASGPPGQGGNGYTF
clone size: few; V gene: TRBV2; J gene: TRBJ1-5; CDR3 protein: CASSDIGVVGISNQPQHF
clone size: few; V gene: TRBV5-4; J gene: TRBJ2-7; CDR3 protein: CASSRKGQSSYEQYF
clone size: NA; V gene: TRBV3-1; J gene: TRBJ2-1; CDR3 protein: CASSQDVRTGSYNEQFF
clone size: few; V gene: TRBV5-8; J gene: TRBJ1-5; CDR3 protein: CASSLYGANQPQHF
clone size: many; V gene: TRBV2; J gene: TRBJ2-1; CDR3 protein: CASSEFRGRNEQFF
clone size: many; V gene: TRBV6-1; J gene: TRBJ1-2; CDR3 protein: CASSVGEPYGYTF
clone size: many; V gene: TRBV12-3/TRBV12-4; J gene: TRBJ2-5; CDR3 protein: CASSSTGGQETQYF
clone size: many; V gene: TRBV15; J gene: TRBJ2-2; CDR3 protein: CATSGSVGELFF
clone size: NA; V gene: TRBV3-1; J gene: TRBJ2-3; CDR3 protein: CASSPWASSTDTQYF
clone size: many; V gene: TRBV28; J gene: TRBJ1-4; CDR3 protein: CASSPSGLGEKLFF
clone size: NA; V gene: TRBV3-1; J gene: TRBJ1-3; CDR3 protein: CASSSREGGNTIYF
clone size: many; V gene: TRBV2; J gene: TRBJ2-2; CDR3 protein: CASQSAGVGELFF
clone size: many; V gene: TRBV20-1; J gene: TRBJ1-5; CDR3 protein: CSARSGPTAQPQHF
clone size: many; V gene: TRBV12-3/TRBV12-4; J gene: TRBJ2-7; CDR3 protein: CASSFQTSDEQYF
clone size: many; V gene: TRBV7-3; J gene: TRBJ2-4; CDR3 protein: CASRGTGKNIQYF
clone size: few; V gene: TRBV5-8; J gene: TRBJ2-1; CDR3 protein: CASSLLEVGNEQFF
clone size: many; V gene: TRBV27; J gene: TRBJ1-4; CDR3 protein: CASSFSTNEKLFF
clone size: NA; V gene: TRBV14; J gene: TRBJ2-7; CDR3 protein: CASSPPRTGPPYEQYF
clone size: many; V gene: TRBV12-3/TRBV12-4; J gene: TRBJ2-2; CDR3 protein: CASSFYQGASTGELFF
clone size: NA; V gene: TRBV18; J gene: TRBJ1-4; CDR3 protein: CASSPPGGANEKLFF
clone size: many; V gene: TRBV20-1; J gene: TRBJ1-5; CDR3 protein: CSARVGHSNQPQHF
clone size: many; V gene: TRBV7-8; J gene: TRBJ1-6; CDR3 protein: CASSLKGRTLHF
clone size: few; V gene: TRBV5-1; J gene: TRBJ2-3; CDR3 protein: CASSPDGYSTDTQYF
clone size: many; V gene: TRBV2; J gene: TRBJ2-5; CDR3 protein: CASSEILGQETQYF
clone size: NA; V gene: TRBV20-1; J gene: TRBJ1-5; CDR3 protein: CSALELRVGGSNQPQHF
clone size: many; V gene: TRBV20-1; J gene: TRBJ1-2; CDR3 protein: CSARAEGWGYTF
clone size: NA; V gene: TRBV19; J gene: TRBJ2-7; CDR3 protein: CASSIGGLVYEQYF
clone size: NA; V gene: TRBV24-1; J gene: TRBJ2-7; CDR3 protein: CATGDAGRHEQYF
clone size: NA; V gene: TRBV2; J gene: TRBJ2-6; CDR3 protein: CASSVGTGGAF
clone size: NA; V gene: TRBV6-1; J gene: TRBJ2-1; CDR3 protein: CASSAIRGEQFF
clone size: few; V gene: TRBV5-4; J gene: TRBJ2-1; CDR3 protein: CASSLGLAKYNEQFF
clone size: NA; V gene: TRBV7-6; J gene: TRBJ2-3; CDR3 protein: CASSQVQGPKDTQCF
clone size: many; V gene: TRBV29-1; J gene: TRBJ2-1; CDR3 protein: CSVEGQGINEQFF
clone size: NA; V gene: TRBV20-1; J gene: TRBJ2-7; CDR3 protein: CSRTRKAGSSEQYF
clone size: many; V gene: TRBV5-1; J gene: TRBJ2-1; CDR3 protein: CASSLGGTGDNEQFF